This note documents a single TCR beta chain sequence. The antigen is not known. cDNA libraries for TCR beta contained unique molecular identifiers. TCRdb reanalysed the PCR reads using MiXCR and keeps one entry per CDR3 protein. The sample yields about 820,000 distinct CDR3 sequences, approximately 53% seen once. The sample originates from a study of post-analysis software for immune sequencing data. The germline V gene has CDR1 SNHLY and CDR2 FYNNEI. CDR3 size: 14 residues. The V gene end was trimmed by 7 bases and the J gene end by 6 bases; junction bases not matched to a gene: 9. Study observations and caveats: Patients had higher frequencies than controls of about five TRBV segments, including TRBV5-6, TRBV5-1 and TRBV20-1.

The rearrangement uses TRBV2 and TRBJ1-2, with 9 bases lining up with TRBD1. The material sequenced was blood. The source is a girl aged 5-17 years with multiple sclerosis. CDR3 sequence: CASTRDRAIHGYTF. CDR3 in DNA: TGTGCCAGCACTCGGGACAGGGCTATTCATGGCTACACCTTC. The full variable domain, completed using reference TRBV2 and TRBJ1-2, is EPEVTQTPSHQVTQMGQEVILRCVPISNHLYFYWYRQILGQKVEFLVSFYNNEISEKSEIFDDQFSVERPDGSNFTLKIRSTKLEDSAMYFCASTRDRAIHGYTFGSGTRLTVV.